This T cell receptor (beta chain) is drawn from a study of blood T cell repertoires in COVID-19. As for the study in general: Material from acute and convalescent COVID-19 was sourced from the United States, Italy and Spain. T cells, B-cell-depleted T cells, or PBMCs supplied cDNA or gDNA.

Per the original data handling: The authors estimated nucleated cell counts from reference gene primer amplification. Clones were read by immunoSEQ multiplex PCR, and TCRdb kept only the in-frame ones, dropping some. V and J calls and clone size come straight from that table; D and trimming were deduced from the DNA. The sample carries hundreds of thousands of clones, about 90% recorded once. Germline V CDR1 and CDR2: KGHDR, SFDVKD. The length of the CDR3 is 13 residues. V was trimmed by 2 bases and J by 9 bases, leaving 10 bases between them. The chain is built from TRBV24-1 and TRBJ2-1; D is unresolved. Sequencing was done on a sample of peripheral blood. The TCR comes from a woman aged 18-29 years who had recovered from COVID-19. The CDR3 protein is CATSDSVSSEQFF. In DNA form, the CDR3 reads TGTGCCACCAGTGATTCAGTATCTAGTGAGCAGTTCTTC.